Sequencing of this T cell receptor beta chain was carried out in a study of cytomegalovirus exposure and HLA in healthy donors. Overall study results and limits: Compared with the roughly 700-donor mean, an Asian-associated ancestry cluster reportedly had fewer N-insertions, according to a later analysis.

As concerns this clone: Its antigen is not known.

The PCR ran on 60 Vbeta and 13 Jbeta primers. The protocol was immunoSEQ multiplex PCR, while the TCRdb copy is restricted to in-frame clones and leaves out a portion. The data contain over 150,000 clones, around 83% of them singletons. This sequence originates from a male donor in good health and CMV-seropositive. Material: PBMCs.

DNA of the CDR3: TGTGCCAGCAGTTCTTACGGCCAGGCCGTAGGGCAGTACTTC. Translated, it gives CASSSYGQAVGQYF. J is TRBJ2-7 and V is TRBV6-5; D is uncertain. This CDR3 has 14 amino acids. The germline V gene encodes CDR1 MNHEY and CDR2 SVGAGI. Trimming stripped 4 bases from V and 9 bases from J, with 19 bases between.